This TCR beta chain came from a study of T cells in Graves' hyperthyroidism and ophthalmopathy. Uncontrolled infection, other autoimmune disease, pregnancy or lactation barred patients from enrollment. Clinical symptoms, serum thyroxine, TRAb, thyroid ultrasound and orbital computed tomography informed diagnoses. Findings and limits, study-wide: For ophthalmopathy, model prediction preceded onset by a median 6.5 months.

RNA transcripts yielded amplified TCR beta CDR3 regions. An initial round of RT-PCR targeting the TCR CDR3 relied on the HTBI primer set. TCRdb reanalysed the multiplex PCR reads using MiXCR and keeps one entry per CDR3 protein. Of about 400,000 distinct CDR3 sequences in the sample, 15% are singletons; the top ten hold less than 35%. In germline, CDR1 is SQVTM, CDR2 ANQGSEA. This CDR3 region has 19 residues. The germline V and J ends were trimmed by 0 bases and 1 base, with 24 bases remaining between them. In this sample, this clonotype turned up a few times. The antigen is unknown. The clonotype originates from a woman aged 25 to 39 with Graves' hyperthyroidism. This chain connects TRBV29-1 to TRBJ1-2; D is possibly TRBD1 (5 bases). The source material was blood. CDR3 protein: CSVEDYLGGRARFNYGYTF. CDR3 sequence (DNA): TGCAGCGTTGAAGATTACCTGGGAGGCAGGGCGAGATTTAACTATGGCTACACCTTC.